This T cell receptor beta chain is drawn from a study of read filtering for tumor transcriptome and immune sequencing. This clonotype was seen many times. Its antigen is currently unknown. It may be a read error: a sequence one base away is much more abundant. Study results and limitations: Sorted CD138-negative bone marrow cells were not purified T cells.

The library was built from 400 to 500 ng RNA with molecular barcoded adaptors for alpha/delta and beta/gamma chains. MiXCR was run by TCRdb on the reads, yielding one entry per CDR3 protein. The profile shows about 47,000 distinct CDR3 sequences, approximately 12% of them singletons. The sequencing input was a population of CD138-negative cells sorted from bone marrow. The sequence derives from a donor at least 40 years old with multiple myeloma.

CDR3 amino acids: CASSPLLRFWTGVQSSYNGQFF. CDR3 DNA: TGTGCCAGCAGCCCACTCCTTCGGTTTTGGACAGGGGTCCAGAGCTCCTACAATGGGCAGTTCTTC. This chain connects TRBV12-3 or TRBV12-4 to TRBJ2-1, with 9 bases lining up with TRBD1. The CDR3 runs to 22 residues.